One and the same sample provided the 18 T cell receptor delta chains below, sequenced in a study of gamma-delta T cells after stem cell transplantation. TCRdb reanalysed the RT-PCR reads via CATT. The sample has about 2,500 delta-chain clones; approximately 22% are singletons. Sequenced: gamma-delta T cells. Receptors originate from a human donor. It is not recorded whose cells these are; they may come from a transplant donor.

By proportion, this clone is medium-sized. This chain links TRDV1 with TRDJ4, with a possible D match to TRDD2 (6 bases). The V gene lost 4 bases and the J gene lost 3 bases, with 30 bases spanning the gap. CDR1 and CDR2 from the germline V gene are TSWWSYY and QGS. This CDR3 comprises 19 residues. CDR3 coding DNA: TGTGCTCTTGGGGCCCTCTTCCCTTCCCCCCAGTACTGGTCGGGACCCCTGATCTTT. The encoded protein is CALGALFPSPQYWSGPLIF.

This clone has just a few counts. A far larger clone is one nucleotide away, so this likely arose from a read error. This sequence joins TRDV1 and TRDJ3; no firm D call. Trimming took 2 bases from V and 9 from J, leaving 26 bases between them. The CDR3 consists of 20 residues. Germline CDR1 is TSWWSYY and CDR2 is QGS. The CDR3 loop reads CALGESWVPRTPRGTRQMFF. As DNA, the CDR3 is TGTGCTCTTGGGGAATCTTGGGTTCCCCGTACTCCCCGGGGCACCCGACAGATGTTTTTC.

V gene TRDV1 combines with J gene TRDJ1; TRDD3 agrees at 8 bases. The CDR3 is made up of 18 amino acids. After removal of 2 bases from V and 0 bases from J, the junction contained 11 bases not matched to a gene. Per the germline V gene, CDR1 is TSWWSYY and CDR2 is QGS. Written as DNA, the CDR3 is TGTGCTCTTGGGGAATCTTTCCCTACTGGGGGGCACACCGATAAACTCATCTTT. It yields the protein CALGESFPTGGHTDKLIF.

V gene TRDV1 combines with J gene TRDJ1, with 8 bases lining up with TRDD3. The V segment lost 2 bases and the J segment 1 base; nucleotides outside the gene matches: 24. From germline, CDR1 is TSWWSYY and CDR2 QGS. This CDR3 is 22 amino acids long. CDR3 protein: CALGEKTFSPAGWGTGTDKLIF. The CDR3, as DNA: TGTGCTCTTGGGGAAAAAACCTTTTCCCCCGCTGGCTGGGGGACAGGCACCGATAAACTCATCTTT.

This clone was counted between two and nine times. The chain recombines TRDV1 with TRDJ1; D gene uncertain. Germline CDR1 is TSWWSYY and CDR2 is QGS. This CDR3 has 14 residues. The V and J ends lost 2 bases and 4 bases respectively, with 11 bases between them. The CDR3 DNA is TGTGCTCTTGGGGAAACAAAAACTGTCGATAAACTCATCTTT. This codes for CALGETKTVDKLIF.

This clone occurred a few times. The protein that TCRdb holds for this DNA derives from a much larger clone and differs from the translated DNA at residue 7, which likely indicates a read error; the protein shown here is translated from the DNA. The J gene is TRDJ3, the V gene TRDV1; 9 bases fit TRDD3. V lost 3 bases and J lost 0; bases outside the gene matches: 9. Germline V gene data show CDR1 as TSWWSYY and CDR2 as QGS. CDR3 length: 20 amino acids. CDR3 amino acids: CALGDRITGGHSWDTRQMFF. CDR3 coding DNA: TGTGCTCTTGGGGACCGCATTACTGGGGGACACTCCTGGGACACCCGACAGATGTTTTTC.

This clone was observed a few times. TCRdb's protein, taken from a much larger clone, differs from this DNA's translation at residue 4, likely owing to a read error; the protein displayed comes from the DNA. The gene calls are TRDV1 and TRDJ1, with TRDD3 identical over 13 bases. CDR1 is TSWWSYY, CDR2 QGS, per germline. The ends lost 7 bases at V and 0 bases at J; junction bases unmatched: 20. This CDR3 is built from 21 residues. The CDR3 reads CALEAGLPKLGDTGYTDKLIF. The CDR3 coding sequence is TGTGCTCTTGAGGCCGGCCTTCCTAAACTGGGGGATACGGGGTACACCGATAAACTCATCTTT.

By its share, this clone is medium-sized. The chain uses TRDV2 and TRDJ1; D gene ambiguous. This CDR3 contains 15 residues. Looked up from germline, CDR1 is GEAIGNYY and CDR2 is EKD. V lost 0 bases and J 0 bases, leaving 10 bases between the germline ends. The DNA for the CDR3 is TGTGCCTGTGACACCGTTGGAGGGTACACCGATAAACTCATCTTT. Protein: CACDTVGGYTDKLIF.

On this clone itself: A far larger clone is one base from this, pointing to a likely read error. V gene TRDV2 combines with J gene TRDJ1; TRDD3 might be the D (5 bases). The germline CDR1 and CDR2 sequences are GEAIGNYY and EKD. V lost 3 bases to trimming and J lost 0 bases, with 22 bases between them. The length of the CDR3 is 18 residues. In DNA, the CDR3 is TGTGCCTGTGACCTACGGGGTCGATCTGGGCGGTACACCGATAAACTCATCTTT. Amino acids: CACDLRGRSGRYTDKLIF.

This clone rates as medium-sized. The rearrangement joins TRDV1 to TRDJ1; the match to TRDD3 covers 10 bases. The J segment lost 0 bases and the V segment lost 4 bases, leaving 20 bases of the junction unmatched. Germline CDR1 and CDR2: TSWWSYY and QGS. This CDR3 region has 21 residues. CDR3 sequence: CALGGSLGTYWGIEYTDKLIF. The CDR3 DNA reads as TGTGCTCTTGGGGGCTCCCTAGGGACGTACTGGGGGATTGAGTACACCGATAAACTCATCTTT.

This clone was observed a few times. This sequence joins TRDV1 and TRDJ1, with D perhaps TRDD3 (5 bases). From germline, CDR1 is TSWWSYY and CDR2 QGS. The germline V and J ends were trimmed by 1 base and 0 bases, with 21 bases remaining between them. The CDR3 has 19 amino acids. CDR3 loop: CALGEPTLLRPGYTDKLIF. CDR3 sequence (DNA): TGTGCTCTTGGGGAACCCACGCTTCTCAGGCCTGGGTACACCGATAAACTCATCTTT.

Relative to its sample, this clone is medium-sized. Other DNA sequences in the sample encode the same CDR3. The rearrangement joins TRDV1 to TRDJ1; 12 bases are shared with TRDD3. Germline V CDR1 and CDR2: TSWWSYY, QGS. CDR3 size: 18 residues. The ends lost 3 bases at V and 9 bases at J; junction bases unmatched: 17. CDR3 in DNA: TGTGCTCTTGGGGAGATATTTCTTCCTACGCTGGGGGATACGGAACTCATCTTT. It specifies CALGEIFLPTLGDTELIF.

The DNA of the CDR3 is TGTGCCTGTGACCTCCTACAAGGGGCTGACACCGATAAACTCATCTTT. It is translated as CACDLLQGADTDKLIF. The rearrangement joins TRDV2 to TRDJ1; tentative D call: TRDD2 (6 bases). CDR3 length equals 16 residues. Trimming shortened V by 3 bases and J by 0 bases, and 16 bases separated the two germline ends. The germline CDR1 and CDR2 sequences are GEAIGNYY and EKD.

The gene calls are TRDV2 and TRDJ1; D perhaps matches TRDD3 (6 bases). The V gene's germline CDR1 is GEAIGNYY and CDR2 EKD. The CDR3 extends over 18 amino acids. V lost 3 bases and J lost 3, with 25 bases in between. DNA of the CDR3: TGTGCCTGTGACCCAGTATGGGGATCGCCCCCTGGGGCCGATAAACTCATCTTT. This sequence encodes CACDPVWGSPPGADKLIF.

The chain is built from TRDV1 and TRDJ3; 11 bases match TRDD3. The CDR3 sequence is 18 residues long. With 2 bases clipped from V and 3 bases from J, the junction kept 3 bases outside the gene matches. Germline V CDR1 and CDR2: TSWWSYY, QGS. CDR3 residues: CALGEVGDTRWDTRQMFF. The CDR3 DNA is TGTGCTCTTGGGGAAGTGGGGGATACGCGCTGGGACACCCGACAGATGTTTTTC.

This clone has more than one count but fewer than ten. A far larger clone is off by one base, so a read error is likely. The gene calls are TRDV1 and TRDJ1; 9 bases are a match to TRDD3. Trimming removed 4 bases from V and 10 bases from J; junction bases left unmatched: 34. CDR3 size: 22 residues. Germline lookup yields CDR1 TSWWSYY and CDR2 QGS. The CDR3 sequence: CALGVTVRYWGTDENEKQRLIF. The CDR3 nucleotides read TGTGCTCTTGGGGTCACTGTTAGGTACTGGGGGACTGACGAAAATGAAAAGCAAAGACTCATCTTT.

The rearrangement joins TRDV1 to TRDJ1, with D maybe TRDD3 (5 bases). This CDR3 has 18 amino acids. Germline CDR1 and CDR2: TSWWSYY and QGS. Trimming left V 2 bases short and J 3 bases short, with 22 bases between. The CDR3 nucleotides read TGTGCTCTTGGGGAATATCTCACCCTCGGTACGGGGGCCGATAAACTCATCTTT. Its protein is CALGEYLTLGTGADKLIF.

With respect to this clone: With a far larger clone one base away, a read error is the likely cause. V gene TRDV1 combines with J gene TRDJ1; D remains unclear. CDR3 size: 19 residues. Germline assignment: CDR1 TSWWSYY and CDR2 QGS. V shed 3 bases and J shed 0 bases, with 23 bases lying between them. The CDR3 nucleotides are TGTGCTCTTGGGGATCTCCCCCATACTAGGGGTTCGTACACCGATAAACTCATCTTT. The encoded protein is CALGDLPHTRGSYTDKLIF.